A single sample gave rise to the 25 T cell receptor beta chains below, sequenced in a study of PD-1 blockade in classical Hodgkin lymphoma. The table came from immunoSEQ multiplex PCR; TCRdb's copy has only in-frame clones and leaves some out. This table holds over 80,000 clones, roughly 92% found once. Brentuximab vedotin exposure varied, and every patient relapsed after autologous stem cell transplantation. Specimen: peripheral blood mononuclear cells (PBMCs), collected at baseline. Source of these receptors: a human donor with classical Hodgkin lymphoma.

V usage is TRBV7-8 and J usage is TRBJ2-1; tentatively, D is TRBD1 (5 bases). V lost 1 base, J lost 6 bases, and 13 bases lay in between. Germline V gene lookup returns CDR1 SGHVS and CDR2 FQNEAQ. CDR3 size: 15 residues. The CDR3 protein is CASSLGPLGPNEQFF. The CDR3 DNA follows: TGTGCCAGCAGCTTAGGGCCCTTGGGGCCCAATGAGCAGTTCTTC.

This sequence joins TRBV6-5 and TRBJ1-1; D is perhaps TRBD1 (5 bases). Germline CDR1 and CDR2: MNHEY and SVGAGI. The CDR3 consists of 16 residues. The V end lost 0 bases, the J end lost 1 base, and 12 bases lay between the germline ends. Written as DNA, the CDR3 is TGTGCCAGCAGTTACTCGAGCTGGGGGAGGAACACTGAAGCTTTCTTT. Protein product: CASSYSSWGRNTEAFF.

The chain couples TRBV23-1 to TRBJ2-7; 9 bases fit TRBD1. TRBV23-1 is assigned to the ORF class and has an uncertain function. CDR3 length equals 15 residues. V was clipped by 5 bases and J by 2 bases; unmatched bases: 7. Here the CDR3 reads CASSYQRDRAYEQYF. DNA for the CDR3: TGCGCCAGCAGTTACCAGCGGGACAGGGCCTACGAGCAGTACTTC.

The J gene is TRBJ2-7, the V gene TRBV4-2, with TRBD2 matching 13 bases. Germline loops: CDR1 LGHNA, CDR2 YNFKEQ. This CDR3 is 16 amino acids long. The V and J ends lost 2 bases and 6 bases, in that order; junction bases with no gene match: 7. The CDR3, as DNA: TGTGCCAGCAGCCAACCTGGACTAGCGGGAGACTCCGAGCAGTACTTC. Residues: CASSQPGLAGDSEQYF.

This rearrangement joins TRBV5-8 to TRBJ1-4; perhaps TRBD1 as D (5 bases). This CDR3 contains 15 residues. V was trimmed by 0 bases and J by 5 bases, leaving 11 bases between them. CDR1 SGHTS and CDR2 YDEGEE come from the germline V gene. The CDR3 sequence is CASSLARGLNEKLFF. For the CDR3, the DNA is TGTGCCAGCAGCTTGGCCCGGGGCCTCAATGAAAAACTGTTTTTT.

CDR3 residues: CASSLWSGRIGEQYF. The CDR3 DNA reads as TGTGCCAGCAGTTTATGGTCAGGGAGGATCGGCGAGCAGTACTTC. V is TRBV28 and J is TRBJ2-7; D is possibly TRBD2 (6 bases). CDR3 size: 15 residues. Per the germline V gene, CDR1 is MDHEN and CDR2 is SYDVKM. Trimming pared 0 bases from V and 6 bases from J, leaving 15 bases between. The full variable domain, its missing parts supplied by reference TRBV28 and TRBJ2-7, is DVKVTQSSRYLVKRTGEKVFLECVQDMDHENMFWYRQDPGLGLRLIYFSYDVKMKEKGDIPEGYSVSREKKERFSLILESASTNQTSMYLCASSLWSGRIGEQYFGPGTRLTVT.

The CDR3 nucleotides read TGTGCCAGTAGTATAACGTTCTCATCAACTAATGAAAAACTGTTTTTT. Translating gives CASSITFSSTNEKLFF. This chain uses TRBV19 with TRBJ1-4; D ambiguous. V lost 2 bases and J lost 0, with 10 bases in between. The CDR3 totals 16 residues. Germline CDR1 reads LNHDA; CDR2 reads SQIVND (reference sequence).

The chain couples TRBV5-4 to TRBJ2-7, with D hard to call. The germline gives CDR1 SGHNT, CDR2 YYREEE (reference sequence). The V gene lost 1 base and the J gene lost 1 base, with 9 bases spanning the gap. The length of the CDR3 is 14 residues. The CDR3 loop is CASSLFHRSYEQYF. The CDR3 DNA reads as TGTGCCAGCAGCTTGTTTCACAGATCCTACGAGCAGTACTTC.

The table lists this clone with a few counts. The chain links TRBV5-4 to TRBJ1-2, with a possible D match to TRBD1 (5 bases). Trimming left V 0 bases short and J 7 bases short, with 13 bases between. Per germline, CDR1 SGHNT and CDR2 YYREEE (reference sequence). This CDR3 has 14 residues. CDR3 sequence (DNA): TGTGCCAGCAGCTTGGATCCGGGGACTGGTGGCTACACCTTC. Protein product: CASSLDPGTGGYTF.

CDR3 coding DNA: TGTGCCAGCATGGAGACAGGGGGCTCGGAGACCCAGTACTTC. Protein product: CASMETGGSETQYF. This chain joins TRBV28 and TRBJ2-5, with 10 bases that match TRBD1. The CDR3 runs 14 residues. Trimming removed 7 bases from V and 5 bases from J; junction bases left unmatched: 7. In germline, CDR1 is MDHEN, CDR2 SYDVKM.

The V gene is TRBV30, the J gene TRBJ2-7, with 9 bases aligning to TRBD2. The CDR3 is 14 amino acids. Germline CDR1 reads GTSNPN; CDR2 reads SVGIG (reference sequence). V gave up 1 base and J gave up 8 bases; unmatched junction bases: 9. CDR3 sequence (DNA): TGTGCCTGGAGTGCACTAGCGGGTAGAGGAAAGCAGTACTTC. Protein sequence: CAWSALAGRGKQYF.

The chain recombines TRBV12-5 with TRBJ2-5, with D perhaps assigned TRBD1 or TRBD2 (5 bases each). The germline V and J ends were trimmed by 1 base and 2 bases, with 8 bases remaining between them. CDR3 length: 14 residues. Per germline, CDR1 LGHNT and CDR2 FRNRAP. The CDR3 nucleotides are TGTGCTAGTGGTTTGGCGGGGCCTCAAGAGACCCAGTACTTC. As protein: CASGLAGPQETQYF.

The chain employs TRBV15 and TRBJ2-7; 7 bases fit TRBD1. This CDR3 contains 16 residues. From germline, CDR1 is LNHNV and CDR2 YYDKDF (reference sequence). The ends lost 3 bases at V and 2 bases at J; junction bases unmatched: 10. The CDR3 spells CATSSAVGQVTYEQYF. The CDR3 bases are TGTGCCACCAGCAGTGCAGTTGGACAGGTAACCTACGAGCAGTACTTC.

The chain carries TRBV25-1 and TRBJ2-1; TRBD1 might be the D (6 bases). The length of the CDR3 is 15 residues. The germline V gene has CDR1 MGHDK and CDR2 SYGVNS. V gave up 3 bases and J gave up 9 bases, with 18 bases separating them. The CDR3: CASSETGPGTGEQFF. The CDR3 DNA sequence: TGTGCCAGCAGTGAGACAGGTCCGGGGACGGGTGAGCAGTTCTTC. The complete variable domain, with remaining parts taken from reference TRBV25-1 and TRBJ2-1, reads EADIYQTPRYLVIGTGKKITLECSQTMGHDKMYWYQQDPGMELHLIHYSYGVNSTEKGDLSSESTVSRIRTEHFPLTLESARPSHTSQYLCASSETGPGTGEQFFGPGTRLTVL.

The CDR3 reads CATSGLNYGYTF. The CDR3 region has the DNA TGTGCCACCTCGGGTCTTAACTATGGCTACACCTTC. This chain joins TRBV30 and TRBJ1-2, with D unresolved. Germline values: CDR1 GTSNPN, CDR2 SVGIG (reference sequence). V was clipped by 8 bases and J by 1 base, with 11 bases between them. This CDR3 contains 12 residues.

This clone was recorded once. CDR3 coding DNA: TGCGCCAGCAGCTTGGACAGGGGGCAATACGAGCAGTACTTC. Protein product: CASSLDRGQYEQYF. The rearrangement joins TRBV5-1 to TRBJ2-7; 9 nucleotides agree with TRBD1. CDR3 length: 14 residues. Germline V CDR1 and CDR2: SGHRS, YFSETQ. Trimming at V came to 0 bases and at J to 4 bases, leaving 2 bases not matched to a gene.

The chain is built from TRBV15 and TRBJ2-1, with a possible D match to TRBD2 (6 bases). This CDR3 comprises 14 residues. Trimming left V 5 bases short and J 1 base short, with 9 bases between. CDR1 and CDR2 (germline): LNHNV, YYDKDF (reference sequence). CDR3 protein: CATSLGTSYNEQFF. Written as DNA, the CDR3 is TGTGCCACCAGCCTCGGGACTTCCTACAATGAGCAGTTCTTC.

This chain connects TRBV9 to TRBJ1-3; D unclear. CDR3 size: 15 residues. Germline values: CDR1 SGDLS, CDR2 YYNGEE. V lost 0 bases, J lost 0 bases, and 7 bases lay in between. The CDR3 region has the DNA TGTGCCAGCAGCGTAGGGCTGATCTCTGGAAACACCATATATTTT. Translated, it gives CASSVGLISGNTIYF.

V is TRBV4-1 and J is TRBJ2-2; maybe TRBD2 (5 bases). CDR1 and CDR2 (germline): MGHRA, YSYEKL. The ends were cut back, 0 bases at V and 0 bases at J, with 14 bases in the middle. The CDR3 spans 18 residues. CDR3 protein: CASSQETGIPANTGELFF. The CDR3 DNA reads TGCGCCAGCAGCCAAGAAACCGGGATCCCAGCGAACACCGGGGAGCTGTTTTTT.

The rearrangement links TRBV19 to TRBJ1-1; possible D gene TRBD1, 5 bases. CDR3 length: 15 residues. The V and J ends lost 2 bases and 1 base respectively, with 11 bases between them. Germline CDR1 reads LNHDA; CDR2 reads SQIVND (reference sequence). The CDR3 region has the DNA TGTGCCAGTAGTATAAGGGCCGGGGGGAACACTGAAGCTTTCTTT. This codes for CASSIRAGGNTEAFF.

This clone occurred once. DNA for the CDR3: TGTGCCTGGAGTGAACCGAGCTCCTACGAGCAGTACTTC. Its translation: CAWSEPSSYEQYF. This chain links TRBV30 with TRBJ2-7; no reliable D call. Germline V lookup: CDR1 GTSNPN, CDR2 SVGIG (reference sequence). The CDR3 consists of 13 residues. V was pared by 1 base and J by 0 bases, with 7 bases between.

The chain is built from TRBV7-8 and TRBJ1-1, with a weak D call TRBD1 (5 bases). The germline V gene encodes CDR1 SGHVS and CDR2 FQNEAQ. The CDR3 has 19 residues. V gave up 1 base and J gave up 1 base, with 22 bases separating them. In nucleotides, the CDR3 is TGTGCCAGCAGCTTAGGTGTGGTGAGGGGACTCGACCCGAACACTGAAGCTTTCTTT. Translation gives CASSLGVVRGLDPNTEAFF. The whole variable domain, remainder taken from reference TRBV7-8 and TRBJ1-1, is GAGVSQSPRYKVAKRGQDVALRCDPISGHVSLFWYQQALGQGPEFLTYFQNEAQLDKSGLPSDRFFAERPEGSVSTLKIQRTQQEDSAVYLCASSLGVVRGLDPNTEAFFGQGTRLTVV.

The V call is TRBV25-1, the J call TRBJ2-2; D is perhaps TRBD2 (6 bases). CDR1 is MGHDK, CDR2 SYGVNS, per germline. Deletions cut 6 bases from V and 4 bases from J, with 15 bases between. The CDR3 runs 15 residues. CDR3 sequence: CASSPDIAATGELFF. The CDR3 coding sequence is TGTGCCAGCAGCCCTGACATAGCGGCCACCGGGGAGCTGTTTTTT.

Notes on this clone: Given the absence of the conserved phenylalanine or tryptophan at the CDR3 end, a read error is likely. The DNA is left out, because the CDR3 cannot be placed on it with certainty; the CDR3 is given as TCRdb lists it. The rearrangement links TRBV23-1 to TRBJ1-1. TRBV23-1 is noted as an ORF with a role that remains uncertain. Termini included, the CDR3 measures 10 amino acids. Here the CDR3 reads CASSHEGTLT.

V is TRBV6-6 and J is TRBJ2-7; TRBD2 agrees at 10 bases. Unmatched junction bases numbered 9, after V lost 11 bases and J lost 5 bases. The CDR3 has 13 amino acids. Germline V gene lookup returns CDR1 MNHNY and CDR2 SVGAGI (reference sequence). This chain's CDR3 is CAVIGTSAHEQYF. CDR3 DNA: TGTGCCGTCATCGGGACTAGCGCCCACGAGCAGTACTTC.